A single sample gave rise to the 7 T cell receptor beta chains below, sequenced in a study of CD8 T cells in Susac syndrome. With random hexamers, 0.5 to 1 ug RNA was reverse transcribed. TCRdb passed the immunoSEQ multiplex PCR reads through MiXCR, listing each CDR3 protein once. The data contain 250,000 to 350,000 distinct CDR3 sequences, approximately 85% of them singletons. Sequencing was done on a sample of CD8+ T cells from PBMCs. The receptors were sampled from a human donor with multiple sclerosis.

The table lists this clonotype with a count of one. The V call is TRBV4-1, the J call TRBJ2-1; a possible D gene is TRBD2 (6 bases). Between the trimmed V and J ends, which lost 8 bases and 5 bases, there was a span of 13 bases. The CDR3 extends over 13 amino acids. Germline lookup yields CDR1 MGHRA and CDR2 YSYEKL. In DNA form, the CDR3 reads TGCGCCAGCCTTAGCGGAGGGGACAATGAGCAGTTCTTC. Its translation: CASLSGGDNEQFF.

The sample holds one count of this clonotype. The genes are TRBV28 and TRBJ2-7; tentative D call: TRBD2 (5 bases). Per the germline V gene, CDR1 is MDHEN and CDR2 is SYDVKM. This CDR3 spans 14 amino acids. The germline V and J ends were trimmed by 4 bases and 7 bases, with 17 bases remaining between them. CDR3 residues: CASSSAGSLPEQYF. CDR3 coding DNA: TGTGCCAGCAGTTCTGCGGGCTCCCTCCCGGAGCAGTACTTC.

This chain's CDR3 is CASIGTSGYEQYF. As DNA, the CDR3 is TGTGCCAGCATCGGGACTAGCGGTTACGAGCAGTACTTC. J is TRBJ2-7 and V is TRBV28, with TRBD2 matching 11 bases. Germline values: CDR1 MDHEN, CDR2 SYDVKM. The CDR3 spans 13 residues. V dropped 7 bases and J dropped 4; count of bases not matched to a gene: 3.

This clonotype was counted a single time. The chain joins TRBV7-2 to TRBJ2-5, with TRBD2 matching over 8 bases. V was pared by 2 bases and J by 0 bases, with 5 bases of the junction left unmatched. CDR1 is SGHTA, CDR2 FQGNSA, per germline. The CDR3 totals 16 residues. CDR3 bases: TGTGCCAGCAGCTTACCAGCGGGAGCGTACCAAGAGACCCAGTACTTC. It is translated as CASSLPAGAYQETQYF. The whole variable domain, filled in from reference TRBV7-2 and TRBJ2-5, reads GAGVSQSPSNKVTEKGKDVELRCDPISGHTALYWYRQSLGQGLEFLIYFQGNSAPDKSGLPSDRFSAERTGGSVSTLTIQRTQQEDSAVYLCASSLPAGAYQETQYFGPGTRLLVL.

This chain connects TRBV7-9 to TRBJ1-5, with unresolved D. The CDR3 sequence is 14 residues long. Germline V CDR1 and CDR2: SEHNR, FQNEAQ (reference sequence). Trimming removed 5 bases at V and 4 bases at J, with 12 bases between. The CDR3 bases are TGTGCCAGCAGCCGGGATGTGGGGAATCAGCCCCAGCATTTT. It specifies CASSRDVGNQPQHF.

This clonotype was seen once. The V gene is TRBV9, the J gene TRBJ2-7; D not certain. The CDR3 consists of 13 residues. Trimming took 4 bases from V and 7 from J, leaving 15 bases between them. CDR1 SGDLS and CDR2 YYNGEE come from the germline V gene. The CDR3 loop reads CASSPRPALEQYF. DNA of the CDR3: TGTGCCAGCAGCCCTAGGCCAGCCTTAGAGCAGTACTTC.

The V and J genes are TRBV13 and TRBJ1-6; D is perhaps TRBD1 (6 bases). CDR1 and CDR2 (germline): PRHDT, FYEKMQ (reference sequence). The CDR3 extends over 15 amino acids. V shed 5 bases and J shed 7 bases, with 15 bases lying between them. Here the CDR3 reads CASSRATGTNSPLHF. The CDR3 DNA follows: TGTGCCAGCAGCAGGGCAACAGGGACCAATTCACCCCTCCACTTT. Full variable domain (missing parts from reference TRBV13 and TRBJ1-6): AAGVIQSPRHLIKEKRETATLKCYPIPRHDTVYWYQQGPGQDPQFLISFYEKMQSDKGSIPDRFSAQQFSDYHSELNMSSLELGDSALYFCASSRATGTNSPLHFGNGTRLTVT.